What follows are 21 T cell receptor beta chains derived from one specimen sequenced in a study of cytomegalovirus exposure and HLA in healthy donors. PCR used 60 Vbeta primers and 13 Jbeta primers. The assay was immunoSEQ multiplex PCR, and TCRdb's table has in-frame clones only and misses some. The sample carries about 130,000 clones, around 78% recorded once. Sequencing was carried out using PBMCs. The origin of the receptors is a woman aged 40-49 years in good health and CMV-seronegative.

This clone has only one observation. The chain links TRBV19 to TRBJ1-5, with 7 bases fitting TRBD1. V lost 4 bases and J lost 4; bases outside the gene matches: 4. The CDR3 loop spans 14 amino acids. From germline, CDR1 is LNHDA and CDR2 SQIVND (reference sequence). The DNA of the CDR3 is TGTGCCAGTAGTAGACAGGGCGTAAATCAGCCCCAGCATTTT. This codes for CASSRQGVNQPQHF.

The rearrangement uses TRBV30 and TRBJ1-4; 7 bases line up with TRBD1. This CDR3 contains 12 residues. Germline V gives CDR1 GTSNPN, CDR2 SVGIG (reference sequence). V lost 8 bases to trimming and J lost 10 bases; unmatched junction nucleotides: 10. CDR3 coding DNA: TGTGCCGGGGGCACAGGGGAAGGAAAACTGTTTTTT. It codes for CAGGTGEGKLFF.

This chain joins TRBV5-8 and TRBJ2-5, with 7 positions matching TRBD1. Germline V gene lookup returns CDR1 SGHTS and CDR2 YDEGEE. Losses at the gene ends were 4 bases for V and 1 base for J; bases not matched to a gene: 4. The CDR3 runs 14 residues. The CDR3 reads CASSMDRTQETQYF. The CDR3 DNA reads TGTGCCAGCAGCATGGACAGGACCCAAGAGACCCAGTACTTC. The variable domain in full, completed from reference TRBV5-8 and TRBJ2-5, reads EAGVTQSPTHLIKTRGQQATLRCSPISGHTSVYWYQQALGLGLQFLLWYDEGEERNRGNFPPRFSGRQFPNYSSELNVNALELEDSALYLCASSMDRTQETQYFGPGTRLLVL.

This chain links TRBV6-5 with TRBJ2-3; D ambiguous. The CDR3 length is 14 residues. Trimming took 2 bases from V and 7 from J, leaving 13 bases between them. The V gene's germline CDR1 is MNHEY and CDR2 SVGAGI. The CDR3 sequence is CASSYPEVGYTQYF. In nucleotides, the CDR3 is TGTGCCAGCAGTTACCCCGAAGTCGGTTATACGCAGTATTTT.

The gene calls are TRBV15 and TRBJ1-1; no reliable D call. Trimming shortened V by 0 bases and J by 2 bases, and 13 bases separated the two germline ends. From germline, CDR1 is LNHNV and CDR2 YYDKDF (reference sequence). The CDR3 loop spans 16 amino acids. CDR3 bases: TGTGCCACCAGCAGAGAGTTGACTACCGCTAACACTGAAGCTTTCTTT. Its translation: CATSRELTTANTEAFF.

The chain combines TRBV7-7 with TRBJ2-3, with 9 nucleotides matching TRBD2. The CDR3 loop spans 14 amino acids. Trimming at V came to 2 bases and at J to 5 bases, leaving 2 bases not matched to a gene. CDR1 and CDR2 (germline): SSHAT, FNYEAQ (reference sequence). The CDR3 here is CASSLLAGEDTQYF. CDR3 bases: TGTGCCAGCAGCTTATTAGCGGGGGAAGATACGCAGTATTTT.

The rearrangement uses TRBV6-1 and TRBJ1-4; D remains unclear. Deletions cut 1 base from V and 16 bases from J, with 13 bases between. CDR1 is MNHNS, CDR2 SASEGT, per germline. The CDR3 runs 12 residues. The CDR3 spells CASSEGGGPGFF. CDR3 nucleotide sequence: TGTGCCAGCAGTGAAGGTGGAGGCCCGGGGTTTTTT.

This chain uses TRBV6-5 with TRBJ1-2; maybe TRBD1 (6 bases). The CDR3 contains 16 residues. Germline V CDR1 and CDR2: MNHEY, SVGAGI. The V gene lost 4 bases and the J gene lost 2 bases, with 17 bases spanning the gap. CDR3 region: CASSFQGRVDNYGYTF. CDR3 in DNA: TGTGCCAGCAGTTTCCAGGGGAGGGTAGACAACTATGGCTACACCTTC.

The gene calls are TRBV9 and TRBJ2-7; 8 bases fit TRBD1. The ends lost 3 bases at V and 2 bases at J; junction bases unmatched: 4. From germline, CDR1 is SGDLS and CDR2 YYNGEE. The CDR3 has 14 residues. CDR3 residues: CASSGRDRTYEQYF. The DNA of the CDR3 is TGTGCCAGCAGCGGGAGGGACAGGACCTACGAGCAGTACTTC.

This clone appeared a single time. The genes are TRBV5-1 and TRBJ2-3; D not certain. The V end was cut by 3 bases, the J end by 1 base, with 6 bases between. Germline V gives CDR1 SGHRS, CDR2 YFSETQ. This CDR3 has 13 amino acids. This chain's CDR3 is CASSSSGTDTQYF. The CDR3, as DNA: TGCGCCAGCAGCTCGTCCGGCACAGATACGCAGTATTTT.

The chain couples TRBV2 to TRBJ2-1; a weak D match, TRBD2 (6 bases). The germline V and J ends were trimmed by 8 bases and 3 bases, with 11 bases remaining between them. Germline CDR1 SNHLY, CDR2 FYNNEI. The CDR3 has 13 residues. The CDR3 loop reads CASPAGSYNEQFF. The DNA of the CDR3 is TGTGCCAGCCCGGCGGGAAGCTACAATGAGCAGTTCTTC.

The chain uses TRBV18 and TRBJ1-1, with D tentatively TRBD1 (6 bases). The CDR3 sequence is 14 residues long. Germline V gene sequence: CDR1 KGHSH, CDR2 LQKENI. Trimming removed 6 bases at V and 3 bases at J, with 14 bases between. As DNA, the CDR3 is TGTGCCAGCTCGCGACCAGGGGTGTACACTGAAGCTTTCTTT. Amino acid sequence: CASSRPGVYTEAFF. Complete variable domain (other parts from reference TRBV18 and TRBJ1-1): NAGVMQNPRHLVRRRGQEARLRCSPMKGHSHVYWYRQLPEEGLKFMVYLQKENIIDESGMPKERFSAEFPKEGPSILRIQQVVRGDSAAYFCASSRPGVYTEAFFGQGTRLTVV.

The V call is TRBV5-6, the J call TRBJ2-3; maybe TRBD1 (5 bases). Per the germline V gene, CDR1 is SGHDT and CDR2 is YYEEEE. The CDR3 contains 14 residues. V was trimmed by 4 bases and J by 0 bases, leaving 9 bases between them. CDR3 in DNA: TGTGCCAGCAGCGCAAGGGGTAGCACAGATACGCAGTATTTT. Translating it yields CASSARGSTDTQYF. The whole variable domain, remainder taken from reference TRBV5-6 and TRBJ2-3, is DAGVTQSPTHLIKTRGQQVTLRCSPKSGHDTVSWYQQALGQGPQFIFQYYEEEERQRGNFPDRFSGHQFPNYSSELNVNALLLGDSALYLCASSARGSTDTQYFGPGTRLTVL.

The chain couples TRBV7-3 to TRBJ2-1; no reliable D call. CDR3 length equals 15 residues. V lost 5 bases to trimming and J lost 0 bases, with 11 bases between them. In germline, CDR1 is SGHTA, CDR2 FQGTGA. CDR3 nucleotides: TGTGCCAGCAGCCCCCTGAGTGGCTCCTACAATGAGCAGTTCTTC. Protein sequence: CASSPLSGSYNEQFF.

The CDR3 bases are TGTGCCAGCAGCCCAGGGTTCCGCTCTGGAAACACCATATATTTT. Protein: CASSPGFRSGNTIYF. The chain has TRBV27 and TRBJ1-3, with a weak D call TRBD1 (5 bases). The germline gives CDR1 MNHEY, CDR2 SMNVEV (reference sequence). Trimming left V 6 bases short and J 0 bases short, with 12 bases between. The CDR3 is made up of 15 amino acids.

CDR3 sequence reads: CSVPFNYGYTF. The CDR3 bases are TGCAGTGTCCCCTTCAACTATGGCTACACCTTC. The V and J genes are TRBV20-1 and TRBJ1-2, with D uncertain. V lost 7 bases, J lost 2 bases, and 8 bases lay in between. The CDR3 has 11 amino acids. CDR1 and CDR2 from the germline V gene are DFQATT and SNEGSKA (reference sequence).

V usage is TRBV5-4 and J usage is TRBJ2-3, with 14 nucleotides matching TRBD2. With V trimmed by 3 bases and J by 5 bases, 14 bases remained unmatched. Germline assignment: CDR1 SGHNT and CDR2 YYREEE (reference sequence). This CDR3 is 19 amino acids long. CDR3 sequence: CASSSPAPGLAGAGDTQYF. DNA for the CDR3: TGTGCCAGCAGCTCGCCAGCACCGGGACTAGCGGGAGCCGGAGATACGCAGTATTTT. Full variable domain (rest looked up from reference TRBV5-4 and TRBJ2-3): ETGVTQSPTHLIKTRGQQVTLRCSSQSGHNTVSWYQQALGQGPQFIFQYYREEENGRGNFPPRFSGLQFPNYSSELNVNALELDDSALYLCASSSPAPGLAGAGDTQYFGPGTRLTVL.

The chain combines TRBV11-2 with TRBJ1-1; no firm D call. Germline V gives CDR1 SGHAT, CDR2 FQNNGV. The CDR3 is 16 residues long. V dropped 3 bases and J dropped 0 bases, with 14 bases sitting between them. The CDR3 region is CASSFPTGGVNTEAFF. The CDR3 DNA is TGTGCCAGCAGCTTCCCCACCGGAGGAGTGAACACTGAAGCTTTCTTT.

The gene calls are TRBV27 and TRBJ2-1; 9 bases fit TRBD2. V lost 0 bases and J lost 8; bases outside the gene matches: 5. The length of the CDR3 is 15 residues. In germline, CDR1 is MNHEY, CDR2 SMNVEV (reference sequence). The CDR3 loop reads CASSLSAGGSHEQFF. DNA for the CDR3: TGTGCCAGCAGTTTATCGGCGGGAGGGTCCCATGAGCAGTTCTTC.

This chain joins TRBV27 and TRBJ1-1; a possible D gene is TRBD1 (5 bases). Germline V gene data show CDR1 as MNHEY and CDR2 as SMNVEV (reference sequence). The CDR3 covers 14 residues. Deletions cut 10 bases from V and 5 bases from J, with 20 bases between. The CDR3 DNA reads TGTGCCACTCTGTCGGACACCCGGAAGACTGAAGCTTTCTTT. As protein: CATLSDTRKTEAFF.

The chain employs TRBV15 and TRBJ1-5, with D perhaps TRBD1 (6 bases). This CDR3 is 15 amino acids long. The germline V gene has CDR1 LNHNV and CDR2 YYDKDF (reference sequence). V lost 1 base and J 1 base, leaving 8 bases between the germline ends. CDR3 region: CATSRGTDSNQPQHF. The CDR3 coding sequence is TGTGCCACCAGCAGAGGGACAGACAGCAATCAGCCCCAGCATTTT.